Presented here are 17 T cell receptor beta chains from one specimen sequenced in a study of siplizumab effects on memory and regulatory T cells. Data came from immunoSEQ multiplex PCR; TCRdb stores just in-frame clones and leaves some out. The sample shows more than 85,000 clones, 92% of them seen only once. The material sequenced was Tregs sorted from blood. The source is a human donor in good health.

CDR3 amino acids: CAWSTGQTNTEAFF. CDR3 in DNA: TGTGCCTGGAGTACGGGACAGACGAACACTGAAGCTTTCTTT. The chain couples TRBV30 to TRBJ1-1; 7 nucleotides line up with TRBD1. The CDR3 spans 14 residues. From germline, CDR1 is GTSNPN and CDR2 SVGIG (reference sequence). With 2 bases clipped from V and 1 base from J, the junction kept 4 bases outside the gene matches.

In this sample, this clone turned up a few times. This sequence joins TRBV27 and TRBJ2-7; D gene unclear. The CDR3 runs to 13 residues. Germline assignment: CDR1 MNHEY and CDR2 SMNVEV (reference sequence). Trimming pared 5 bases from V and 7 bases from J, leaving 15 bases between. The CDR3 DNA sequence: TGTGCCAGCAGTATTAATCCACTGTGGGAGCAGTACTTC. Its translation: CASSINPLWEQYF.

The CDR3 nucleotides are TGTGCCAGTAGTATATACTCTGGGGCCAACGTCCTGACTTTC. Protein sequence: CASSIYSGANVLTF. The chain has TRBV19 and TRBJ2-6; no clear D. The V gene lost 2 bases and the J gene lost 0 bases, with 2 bases spanning the gap. In germline, CDR1 is LNHDA, CDR2 SQIVND (reference sequence). This CDR3 has 14 amino acids.

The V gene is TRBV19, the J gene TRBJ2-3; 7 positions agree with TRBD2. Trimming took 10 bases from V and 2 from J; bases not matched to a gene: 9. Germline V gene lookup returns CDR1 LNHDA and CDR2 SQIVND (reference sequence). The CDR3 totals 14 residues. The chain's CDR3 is CATQRDRPTDTQYF. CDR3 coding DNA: TGTGCCACACAGCGGGACCGACCCACAGATACGCAGTATTTT. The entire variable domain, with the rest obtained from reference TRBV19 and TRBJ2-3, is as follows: DGGITQSPKYLFRKEGQNVTLSCEQNLNHDAMYWYRQDPGQGLRLIYYSQIVNDFQKGDIAEGYSVSREKKESFPLTVTSAQKNPTAFYLCATQRDRPTDTQYFGPGTRLTVL.

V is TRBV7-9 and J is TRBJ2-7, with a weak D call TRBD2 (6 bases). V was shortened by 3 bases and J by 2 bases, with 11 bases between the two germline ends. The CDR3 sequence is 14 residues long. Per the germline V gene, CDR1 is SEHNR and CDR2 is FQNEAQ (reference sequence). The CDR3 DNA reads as TGTGCCAGCAGCTTTGGGCCGGGGGCCTACGAGCAGTACTTC. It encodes CASSFGPGAYEQYF.

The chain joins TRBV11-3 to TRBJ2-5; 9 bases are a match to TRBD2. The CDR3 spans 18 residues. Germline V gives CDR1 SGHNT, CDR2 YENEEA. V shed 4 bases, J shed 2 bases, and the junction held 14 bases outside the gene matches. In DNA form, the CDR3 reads TGTGCCAGCAGCTCAGGGGCCGCGGGAGGGCCCAATCAAGAGACCCAGTACTTC. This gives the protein CASSSGAAGGPNQETQYF.

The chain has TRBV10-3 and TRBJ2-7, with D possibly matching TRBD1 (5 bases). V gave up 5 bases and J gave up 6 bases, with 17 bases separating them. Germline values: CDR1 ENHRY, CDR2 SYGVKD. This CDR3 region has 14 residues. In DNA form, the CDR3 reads TGTGCCATCAGTCAGACCCAGGGAAGGGGCGAGCAGTACTTC. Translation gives CAISQTQGRGEQYF.

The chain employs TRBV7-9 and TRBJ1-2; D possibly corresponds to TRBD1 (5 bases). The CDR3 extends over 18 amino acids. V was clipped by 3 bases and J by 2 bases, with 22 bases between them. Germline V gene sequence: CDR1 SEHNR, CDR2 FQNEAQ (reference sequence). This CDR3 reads CASSFGGGNLPLNYGYTF. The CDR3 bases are TGTGCCAGCAGCTTTGGGGGAGGGAACCTTCCACTAAACTATGGCTACACCTTC.

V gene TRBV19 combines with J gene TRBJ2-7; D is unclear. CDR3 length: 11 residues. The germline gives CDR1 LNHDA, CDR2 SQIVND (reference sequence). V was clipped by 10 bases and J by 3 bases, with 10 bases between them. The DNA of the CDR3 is TGTGCCACCACCCGCCGCTACGAGCAGTACTTC. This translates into CATTRRYEQYF.

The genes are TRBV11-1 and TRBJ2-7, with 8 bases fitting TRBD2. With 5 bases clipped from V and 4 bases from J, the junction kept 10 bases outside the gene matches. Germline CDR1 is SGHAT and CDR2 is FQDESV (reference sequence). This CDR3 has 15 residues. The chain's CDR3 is CASSVAGGGIYEQYF. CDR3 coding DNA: TGTGCCAGCAGCGTGGCCGGGGGGGGTATTTACGAGCAGTACTTC.

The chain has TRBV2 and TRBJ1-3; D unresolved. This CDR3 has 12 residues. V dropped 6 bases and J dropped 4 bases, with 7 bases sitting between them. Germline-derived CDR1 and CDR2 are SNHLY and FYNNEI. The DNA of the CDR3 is TGTGCCAGCAGGCAGGACGGAAACACCATATATTTT. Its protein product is CASRQDGNTIYF.

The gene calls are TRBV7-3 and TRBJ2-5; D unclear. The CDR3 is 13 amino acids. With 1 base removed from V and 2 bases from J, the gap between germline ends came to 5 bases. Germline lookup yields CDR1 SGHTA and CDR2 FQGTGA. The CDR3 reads CASSLMAQETQYF. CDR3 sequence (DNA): TGTGCCAGCAGCTTAATGGCACAAGAGACCCAGTACTTC.

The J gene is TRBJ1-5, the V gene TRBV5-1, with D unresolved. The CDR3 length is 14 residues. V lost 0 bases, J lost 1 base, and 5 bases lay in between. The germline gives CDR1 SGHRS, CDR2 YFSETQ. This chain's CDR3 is CASSLEGSNQPQHF. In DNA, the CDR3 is TGCGCCAGCAGCTTGGAAGGGAGCAATCAGCCCCAGCATTTT. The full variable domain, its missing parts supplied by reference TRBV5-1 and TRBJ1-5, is KAGVTQTPRYLIKTRGQQVTLSCSPISGHRSVSWYQQTPGQGLQFLFEYFSETQRNKGNFPGRFSGRQFSNSRSEMNVSTLELGDSALYLCASSLEGSNQPQHFGDGTRLSIL.

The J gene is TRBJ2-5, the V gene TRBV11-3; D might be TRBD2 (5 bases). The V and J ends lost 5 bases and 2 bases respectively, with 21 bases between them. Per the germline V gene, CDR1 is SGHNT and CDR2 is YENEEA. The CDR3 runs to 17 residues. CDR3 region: CASSALPPTRHQETQYF. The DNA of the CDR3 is TGTGCCAGCAGCGCCCTCCCCCCCACTAGGCATCAAGAGACCCAGTACTTC.

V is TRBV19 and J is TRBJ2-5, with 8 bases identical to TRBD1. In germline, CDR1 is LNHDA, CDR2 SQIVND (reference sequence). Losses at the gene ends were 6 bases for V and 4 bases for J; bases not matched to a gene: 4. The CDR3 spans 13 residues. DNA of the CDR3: TGTGCCAGTAGCTACGGGACAGGAGAGACCCAGTACTTC. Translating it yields CASSYGTGETQYF.

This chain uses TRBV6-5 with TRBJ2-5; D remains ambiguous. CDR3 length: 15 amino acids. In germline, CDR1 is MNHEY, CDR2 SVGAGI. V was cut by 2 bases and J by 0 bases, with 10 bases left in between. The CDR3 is CASSYLTPYQETQYF. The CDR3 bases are TGTGCCAGCAGTTACCTTACACCGTACCAAGAGACCCAGTACTTC.

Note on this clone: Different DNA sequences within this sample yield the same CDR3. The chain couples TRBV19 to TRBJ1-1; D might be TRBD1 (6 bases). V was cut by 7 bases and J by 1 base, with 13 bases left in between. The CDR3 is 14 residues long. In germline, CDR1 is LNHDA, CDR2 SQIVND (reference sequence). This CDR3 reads CASTSRTENTEAFF. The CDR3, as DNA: TGTGCCAGTACATCCAGGACAGAGAACACTGAAGCTTTCTTT.